A selection of T cell receptor beta chains follows, all from one sample in a study of T cell repertoires in cytomegalovirus infection. TCRdb reprocessed the reads via MiXCR and lists one record per CDR3 protein. The sample has roughly 920,000 distinct CDR3 sequences, around 31% seen once; the top ten hold over 13%. Antigens of these TCRs are unknown. Sequencing used cultured CD8+ T cells from PBMCs, obtained from culture after CMV antigen stimulation. The receptors here all came from a human donor in good health (CMV status not recorded). Some clones in this sample may be carry-over from other donors' samples. The CDR3 runs from the conserved cysteine through the conserved F or W. A D gene is named only where the DNA matches it firmly. Some rows mark clone size as missing; the rest say once, few, many or name a class of expanded clone.

j_call	v_call	clone_size	d_call	cdr3_nt	cdr3_aa
TRBJ2-4	TRBV7-9	few	-	TGTGCCAGCGGCCCCTCAAGGAACATTCAGTACTTC	CASGPSRNIQYF
TRBJ2-1	TRBV12-5	many	TRBD2	TGTGCTAGTGGTTCGGGGGGGGAATACTCCTACAATGAGCAGTTCTTC	CASGSGGEYSYNEQFF
TRBJ2-5	TRBV9	-	TRBD1	TGTGCCAGCAGCGTTTCCCGGGACAGGGGAGAAGAGACCCAGTACTTC	CASSVSRDRGEETQYF
TRBJ2-1	TRBV11-2	-	-	TGTGCCAGCAGGTTTACAGACAATGAGCAGTTCTTC	CASRFTDNEQFF
TRBJ2-4	TRBV10-3	-	-	TGTGCCATCAGTGAGTCGGTAGGGGAAATAACCAAAAACATTCAGTACTTC	CAISESVGEITKNIQYF
TRBJ2-1	TRBV4-1	few	-	TGCGCCAGCAGCCGGTCTGGGGAGTCGCCGTACAATGAGCAGTTCTTC	CASSRSGESPYNEQFF
TRBJ1-2	TRBV27	few	-	TGTGCCAGCAGTTTATCGGACAGTTTTACCTATGGCTACACCTTC	CASSLSDSFTYGYTF
TRBJ2-5	TRBV12-3/TRBV12-4	-	-	TGTGCCAGCAGTTTATCAGCCAGCGGGGAGACCCAGTACTTC	CASSLSASGETQYF
TRBJ1-1	TRBV6-2/TRBV6-3	-	-	TGTGCCAGCAGTGACTGGGGGGCAGGAACTGAAGCTTTCTTT	CASSDWGAGTEAFF
TRBJ1-4	TRBV7-9	few	-	TGTGCCAGCTCAGTTGAGGGGGAAACTGCAACTAATGAAAAACTGTTTTTT	CASSVEGETATNEKLFF
TRBJ1-5	TRBV5-6	-	-	TGTGCCAGCAGCTTGTGGGCCCCCGGGCCCAATCAGCCCCAGCATTTT	CASSLWAPGPNQPQHF
TRBJ1-4	TRBV2	few	-	TGTGCCAGCAGTACCCTCGGGGGGGAGGTTGAAAAACTGTTTTTT	CASSTLGGEVEKLFF
TRBJ2-7	TRBV7-6	many	TRBD1	TGTGCCAGCAGCTGGGGACAGGGAGGGGGCGAGCAGTACTTC	CASSWGQGGGEQYF
TRBJ2-3	TRBV7-2	many	TRBD2	TGTGCCAGCAGCTTAGACCTAGCGGGGGCTGGTCCGGGCGATACGCAGTATTTT	CASSLDLAGAGPGDTQYF